This TCR beta chain was retrieved from a study of blood T cells in healthy people across ages. Findings of the study overall: The long-lived group displayed more naive CD4+ cells, plus higher diversity, than the aged donors did.

This clonotype came up many times. Its target is unknown. The germline CDR1 and CDR2 sequences are SGHTA and FQGNSA. V lost 5 bases and J 6 bases, leaving 8 bases between the germline ends. The CDR3 loop spans 13 amino acids. Next came a second PCR, run for about 6 to 12 cycles, which used a sample-barcoded 5' primer along with a J-beta primer mix. MiXCR, applied by TCRdb to the 5' RACE reads, yields one record per CDR3 protein. Of some 1.5 million distinct CDR3 sequences in the sample, about 28% were seen once. The chain combines TRBV7-2 with TRBJ1-6; no firm D call. The TCR was taken from a woman between 25 and 40 years old in good health. The sequencing sample was made of blood. The CDR3: CASSQSGNSPLHF. The CDR3 nucleotides read TGTGCCAGCAGCCAGTCGGGTAATTCACCCCTCCACTTT.